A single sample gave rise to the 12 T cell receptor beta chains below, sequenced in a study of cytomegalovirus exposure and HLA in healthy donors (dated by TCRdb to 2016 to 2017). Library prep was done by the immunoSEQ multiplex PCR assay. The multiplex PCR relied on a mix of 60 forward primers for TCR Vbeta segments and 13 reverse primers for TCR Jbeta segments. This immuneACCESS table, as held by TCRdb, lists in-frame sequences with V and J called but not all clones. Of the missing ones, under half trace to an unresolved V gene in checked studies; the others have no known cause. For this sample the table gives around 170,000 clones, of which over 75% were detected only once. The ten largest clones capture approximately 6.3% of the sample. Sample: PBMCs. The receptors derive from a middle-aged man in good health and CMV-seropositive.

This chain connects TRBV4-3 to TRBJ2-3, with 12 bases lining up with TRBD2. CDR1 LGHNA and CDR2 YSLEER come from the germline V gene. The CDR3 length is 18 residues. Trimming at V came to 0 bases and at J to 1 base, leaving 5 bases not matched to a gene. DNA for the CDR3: TGCGCCAGCAGCCAAGATCGACTAGCGGGGGTCGGCACAGATACGCAGTATTTT. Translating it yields CASSQDRLAGVGTDTQYF.

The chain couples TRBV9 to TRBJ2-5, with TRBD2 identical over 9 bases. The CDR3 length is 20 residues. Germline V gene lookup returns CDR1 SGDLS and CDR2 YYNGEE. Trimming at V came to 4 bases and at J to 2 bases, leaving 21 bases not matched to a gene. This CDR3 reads CASSNEGLAGHQNLQETQYF. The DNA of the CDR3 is TGTGCCAGCAGCAACGAAGGGCTAGCGGGGCATCAAAACCTTCAAGAGACCCAGTACTTC.

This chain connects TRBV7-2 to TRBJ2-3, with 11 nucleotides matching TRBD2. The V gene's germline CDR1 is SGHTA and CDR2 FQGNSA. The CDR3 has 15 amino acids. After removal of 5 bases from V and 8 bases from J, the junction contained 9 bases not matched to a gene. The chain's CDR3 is CASSVTSGGLGTQYF. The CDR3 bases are TGTGCCAGCAGCGTAACTAGCGGGGGTTTGGGTACGCAGTATTTT.

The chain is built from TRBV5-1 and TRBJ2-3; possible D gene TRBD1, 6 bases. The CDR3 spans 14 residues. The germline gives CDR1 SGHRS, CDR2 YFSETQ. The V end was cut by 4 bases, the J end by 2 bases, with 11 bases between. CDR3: CASSPRTDTDTQYF. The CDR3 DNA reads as TGCGCCAGCAGCCCCAGGACAGACACAGATACGCAGTATTTT.

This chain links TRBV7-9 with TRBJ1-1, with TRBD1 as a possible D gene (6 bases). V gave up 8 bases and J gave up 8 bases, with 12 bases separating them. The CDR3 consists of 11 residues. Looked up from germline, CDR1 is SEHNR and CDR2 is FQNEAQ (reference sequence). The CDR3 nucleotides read TGTGCCAGCGGAGGGGGGGGAGAAGCTTTCTTT. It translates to CASGGGGEAFF.

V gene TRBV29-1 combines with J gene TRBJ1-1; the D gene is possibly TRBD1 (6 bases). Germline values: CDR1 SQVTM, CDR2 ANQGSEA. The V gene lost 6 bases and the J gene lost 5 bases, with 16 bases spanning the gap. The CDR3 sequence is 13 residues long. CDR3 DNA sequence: TGCAGCGTCTCTCGAGGGGGGGAAACTGAAGCTTTCTTT. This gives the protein CSVSRGGETEAFF.

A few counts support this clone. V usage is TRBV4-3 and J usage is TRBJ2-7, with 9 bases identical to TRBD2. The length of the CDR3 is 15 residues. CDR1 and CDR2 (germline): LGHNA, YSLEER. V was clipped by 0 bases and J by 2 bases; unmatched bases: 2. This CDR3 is CASSQDPSGAYEQYF. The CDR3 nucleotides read TGCGCCAGCAGCCAAGATCCTAGCGGGGCCTACGAGCAGTACTTC.

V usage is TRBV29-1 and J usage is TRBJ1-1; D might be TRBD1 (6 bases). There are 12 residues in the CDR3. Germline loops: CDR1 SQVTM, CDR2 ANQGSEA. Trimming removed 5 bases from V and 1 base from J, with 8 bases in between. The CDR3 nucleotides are TGCAGCGTTCACAGGGAGAACACTGAAGCTTTCTTT. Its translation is CSVHRENTEAFF. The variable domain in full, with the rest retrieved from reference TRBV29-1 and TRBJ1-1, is SAVISQKPSRDICQRGTSLTIQCQVDSQVTMMFWYRQQPGQSLTLIATANQGSEATYESGFVIDKFPISRPNLTFSTLTVSNMSPEDSSIYLCSVHRENTEAFFGQGTRLTVV.

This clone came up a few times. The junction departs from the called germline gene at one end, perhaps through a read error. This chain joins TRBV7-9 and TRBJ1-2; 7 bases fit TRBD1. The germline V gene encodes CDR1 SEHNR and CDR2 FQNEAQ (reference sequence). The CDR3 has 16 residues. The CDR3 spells CSSSQSLRGRAYGYTF. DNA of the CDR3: TGTTCCAGCAGCCAGTCGCTTAGGGGGCGCGCCTATGGCTACACCTTC.

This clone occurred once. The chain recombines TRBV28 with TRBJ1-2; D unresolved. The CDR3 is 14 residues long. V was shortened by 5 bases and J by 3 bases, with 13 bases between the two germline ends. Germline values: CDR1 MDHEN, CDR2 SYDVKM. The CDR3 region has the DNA TGTGCCAGCAGTAGGCGGGATCTGTACTATGGCTACACCTTC. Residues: CASSRRDLYYGYTF.

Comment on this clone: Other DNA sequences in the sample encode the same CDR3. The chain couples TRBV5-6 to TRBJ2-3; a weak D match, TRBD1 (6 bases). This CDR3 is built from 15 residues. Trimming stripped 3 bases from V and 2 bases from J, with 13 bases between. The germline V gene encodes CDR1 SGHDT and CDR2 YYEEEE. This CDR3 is CASSSVRGPTDTQYF. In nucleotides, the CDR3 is TGTGCCAGCAGCTCTGTCAGGGGTCCCACAGATACGCAGTATTTT.

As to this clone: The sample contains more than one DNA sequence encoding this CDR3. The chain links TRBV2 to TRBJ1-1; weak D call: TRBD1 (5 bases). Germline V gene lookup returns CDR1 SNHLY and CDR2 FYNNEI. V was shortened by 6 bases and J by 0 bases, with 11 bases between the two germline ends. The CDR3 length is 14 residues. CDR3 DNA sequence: TGTGCCAGCAGCACCTGGACATTGAACACTGAAGCTTTCTTT. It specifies CASSTWTLNTEAFF.